A selection of T cell receptor beta chains follows, all from one sample in a study of T-cell reconstitution after alpha-beta-depleted transplantation in children. TCRdb processed the PCR reads anew with MiXCR; each CDR3 protein has one entry. The data contain about 400,000 distinct CDR3 sequences, about a fifth of them singletons. Sequences were derived from PBMCs from the stem cell graft donor, sampled from the stem cell graft. Source of these receptors: a human donor who donated a stem cell graft to a child with acute myeloid leukemia. The conserved cysteine and the conserved F or W are not part of the CDR3 here. Each record gives: J gene, V gene, clone size, CDR3 protein. Clone size, where shown, is once, few, many, or a class for clones that have expanded.

J: TRBJ2-1; V: TRBV27; size: -; CDR3: ASSLFYGGSGPYNEQF
J: TRBJ2-7; V: TRBV28; size: -; CDR3: ASGQEGGYEQY
J: TRBJ1-5; V: TRBV24-1; size: few; CDR3: ATQGGPAEGNQPQH
J: TRBJ2-3; V: TRBV15; size: -; CDR3: ATSRDSPGTTTRRNTQY
J: TRBJ2-2; V: TRBV29-1; size: -; CDR3: SVGRAEGTGELF
J: TRBJ2-3; V: TRBV3-1; size: -; CDR3: ASSRSGASRDTQY
J: TRBJ2-5; V: TRBV6-5; size: few; CDR3: ASSYSGRGNQETQY
J: TRBJ1-6; V: TRBV10-3; size: -; CDR3: AISQGGDNSPLH
J: TRBJ2-6; V: TRBV12-3/TRBV12-4; size: few; CDR3: ASSLRRVSGANVLT
J: TRBJ2-7; V: TRBV27; size: few; CDR3: ASSLTFSGSYEQY
J: TRBJ2-3; V: TRBV7-2; size: many; CDR3: ASSIQGLAGLDTQY
J: TRBJ1-6; V: TRBV7-9; size: -; CDR3: ASSSGGTYSPLH
J: TRBJ2-3; V: TRBV20-1; size: few; CDR3: SASGLVARYTQY
J: TRBJ2-1; V: TRBV24-1; size: few; CDR3: ATSDPSGRGRDEQF
J: TRBJ2-5; V: TRBV20-1; size: -; CDR3: SAPDSTETQY
J: TRBJ2-7; V: TRBV25-1; size: many; CDR3: ASSVEQGAYEQY
J: TRBJ1-5; V: TRBV6-2/TRBV6-3; size: many; CDR3: ASSYSRGTRSPSNQPQH
J: TRBJ2-1; V: TRBV4-1; size: -; CDR3: ASSQEAGLGNEQF
J: TRBJ2-7; V: TRBV7-2; size: -; CDR3: ASSSPLAGGPFYEQY
J: TRBJ2-1; V: TRBV11-3; size: -; CDR3: ASSQDRGHEQF
J: TRBJ1-1; V: TRBV18; size: -; CDR3: ASSPPKRVLGEAF
J: TRBJ2-3; V: TRBV5-1; size: many; CDR3: ASSLVASGTDTQY
J: TRBJ1-2; V: TRBV24-1; size: -; CDR3: ATRDRRYGYT
J: TRBJ2-3; V: TRBV20-1; size: many; CDR3: SASLWASGRTDTQY
J: TRBJ1-1; V: TRBV5-5; size: -; CDR3: ASSRDAANTEAF
J: TRBJ1-1; V: TRBV4-2; size: many; CDR3: ASSRDAGAAF
J: TRBJ2-7; V: TRBV5-6; size: few; CDR3: ASSPIERLGRPGEQY
J: TRBJ2-7; V: TRBV28; size: -; CDR3: ASAAPYSYEQY
J: TRBJ2-1; V: TRBV6-1; size: -; CDR3: ATRLKKGGEQF
J: TRBJ2-7; V: TRBV4-2; size: -; CDR3: ASSQDSTGTYEQY
J: TRBJ2-7; V: TRBV25-1; size: few; CDR3: ASSDHGYEQY
J: TRBJ2-7; V: TRBV29-1; size: few; CDR3: SVGSEITYEQY
J: TRBJ2-3; V: TRBV24-1; size: few; CDR3: ATSLGLAGGTDTQY
J: TRBJ2-1; V: TRBV24-1; size: many; CDR3: ATSDQTGGYNEQF
J: TRBJ1-1; V: TRBV15; size: few; CDR3: ATSRQGQRAF
J: TRBJ1-3; V: TRBV9; size: -; CDR3: ASSEGISSGNTIY
J: TRBJ2-3; V: TRBV12-3/TRBV12-4; size: -; CDR3: ASKLAGASTDTQY
J: TRBJ2-3; V: TRBV29-1; size: -; CDR3: SVDSVRGADTQY
J: TRBJ2-3; V: TRBV5-1; size: many; CDR3: ASSLGQGPDTQY
J: TRBJ2-7; V: TRBV27; size: many; CDR3: ASSKVPGQGPYEQY
J: TRBJ2-7; V: TRBV7-9; size: -; CDR3: ASSFLSGSGGEQY
J: TRBJ2-5; V: TRBV12-3/TRBV12-4; size: -; CDR3: ASSPSGQGAVETQY
J: TRBJ2-7; V: TRBV29-1; size: many; CDR3: SVSQGASSYEQY
J: TRBJ1-4; V: TRBV12-3/TRBV12-4; size: -; CDR3: ASSFGQGLNEKLF
J: TRBJ2-7; V: TRBV29-1; size: -; CDR3: SVAGWAGGTYEQY
J: TRBJ2-7; V: TRBV12-3/TRBV12-4; size: -; CDR3: ASSLNRLGSYEQY
J: TRBJ2-3; V: TRBV4-1; size: -; CDR3: ASSQDKASGVTDRQY
J: TRBJ2-5; V: TRBV20-1; size: -; CDR3: SARGVLAGAETQY
J: TRBJ1-3; V: TRBV20-1; size: -; CDR3: SARNPAGNTIY
J: TRBJ2-5; V: TRBV2; size: few; CDR3: ASSESQGARETQY
J: TRBJ1-1; V: TRBV5-5; size: many; CDR3: ASSLEGGGYTEAF
J: TRBJ2-5; V: TRBV9; size: few; CDR3: ASSVDSYQETQY
J: TRBJ2-7; V: TRBV5-4; size: few; CDR3: ASSVRTAVEQY
J: TRBJ2-3; V: TRBV12-3/TRBV12-4; size: -; CDR3: ASSPRASGSTDTQY
J: TRBJ2-5; V: TRBV20-1; size: many; CDR3: RGDKETQY
J: TRBJ1-4; V: TRBV28; size: many; CDR3: ASSSPGQEEKLF
J: TRBJ2-5; V: TRBV7-8; size: few; CDR3: ASSMTRGAGETQY